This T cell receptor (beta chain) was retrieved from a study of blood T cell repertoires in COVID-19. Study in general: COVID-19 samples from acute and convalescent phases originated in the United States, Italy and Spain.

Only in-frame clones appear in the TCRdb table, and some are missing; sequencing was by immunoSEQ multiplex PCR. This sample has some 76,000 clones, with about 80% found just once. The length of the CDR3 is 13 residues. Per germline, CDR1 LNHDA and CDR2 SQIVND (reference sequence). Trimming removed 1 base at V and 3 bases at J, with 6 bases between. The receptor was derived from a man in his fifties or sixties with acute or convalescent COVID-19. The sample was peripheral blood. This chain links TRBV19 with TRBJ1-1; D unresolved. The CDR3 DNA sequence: TGTGCCAGTAGTATAGGTTCGGACACTGAAGCTTTCTTT. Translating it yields CASSIGSDTEAFF.